Sequencing of this T cell receptor (beta chain) was carried out in a study of memory CD4+ T cells and cytomegalovirus serostatus. Single viable CD3+CD4+CD8-CD45RO+ cells were sorted as the memory CD4+ T cells. Method: immunoSEQ multiplex PCR; TCRdb's copy keeps in-frame clones and lacks some. The data hold roughly 50,000 clones, with less than 85% observed a single time. V lost 2 bases to trimming and J lost 1 base; unmatched junction nucleotides: 16. Germline CDR1 SGHTA, CDR2 FQGTGA. The CDR3 contains 20 residues. This TCR came from an adult in good health and CMV-seronegative. Some clones in this sample may be carry-over from other donors' samples. V usage is TRBV7-3 and J usage is TRBJ2-3; 9 bases are a match to TRBD2. Sample: memory CD4+ T cells from blood. The CDR3 DNA is TGTGCCAGCAGCTTACCCGGACTAGCGACCGGCATGGAGGGCACAGATACGCAGTATTTT. Protein product: CASSLPGLATGMEGTDTQYF.